The rows below give T cell receptor beta chains drawn from one sample of a study of blood T cell repertoires in COVID-19. Clones were read by immunoSEQ multiplex PCR, and TCRdb kept only the in-frame ones, dropping some. Here the sample spans 190,000 or so clones, roughly nine tenths being singletons. Material: peripheral blood. All receptors come from a woman in her 70s with acute or convalescent COVID-19. CDR3s leave out the opening cysteine and the closing phenylalanine or tryptophan. A clone size is listed for some rows: how often the clone was seen (once, few, many), or a class if it is expanded.

j_call	v_call	clone_size	cdr3_aa
TRBJ1-6	TRBV27	-	ASSWAGQGNSPLH
TRBJ1-1	TRBV5-1	-	ASSLEGGSTEAF
TRBJ1-4	TRBV6-2/TRBV6-3	-	ASSPPTIGKLF
TRBJ2-7	TRBV5-1	-	ASSLTGGSLGYEQY
TRBJ2-3	TRBV18	-	ASSPPGQGARDTQY
TRBJ1-4	TRBV2	-	ASSEDRSTNEKLF
TRBJ1-2	TRBV5-1	few	ASSLGADLYGYT
TRBJ1-1	TRBV19	-	ATNKGGARNTEAF
TRBJ2-7	TRBV6-5	-	ASRRDRSSYEQY
TRBJ1-6	TRBV28	-	ASSLRRQSSSPLH
TRBJ1-1	TRBV10-3	-	AISGGRRAGPMDTEAF
TRBJ2-7	TRBV6-1	-	ASSEAGGTSPYEQY
TRBJ1-6	TRBV19	-	ASSGGGNSPLH
TRBJ1-1	TRBV6-5	-	ASRIRDYTEAF
TRBJ1-5	TRBV6-6	once	ASSGRQGAPGQPQH
TRBJ1-3	TRBV2	-	ASSEQGSGNTIY
TRBJ1-6	TRBV2	-	ASNQGQGEGSPLH
TRBJ2-7	TRBV9	-	ASSEGLAGTYEQY
TRBJ2-7	TRBV5-4	-	ASRSDRSYEQY
TRBJ1-1	TRBV28	-	ASRQTGWSFGTEAF
TRBJ2-7	TRBV5-5	-	ASSFSTGSYEQY
TRBJ2-5	TRBV7-9	-	ASSSPTGKETQY
TRBJ1-1	TRBV5-1	few	ASSFLNRTREAF
TRBJ1-5	TRBV7-8	-	ASRRRTDYQPQH
TRBJ1-1	TRBV5-1	-	ASSLALRTQMNTEAF
TRBJ2-3	TRBV3-1/TRBV3-2	-	ASSLGTKSTDTQY
TRBJ2-7	TRBV28	-	ASSSPGTGRGYEQY
TRBJ2-2	TRBV7-8	-	ASSLAITSRAGELF
TRBJ2-1	TRBV7-3	-	ASSLNSGEQF
TRBJ2-3	TRBV28	once	ASSLAGGATDTQY
TRBJ2-2	TRBV5-1	-	ASSFSLRDTNTGELF
TRBJ2-1	TRBV18	-	ASSPQNAGLAGNEQF
TRBJ1-4	TRBV7-9	-	ASSRPGTGNEKLF
TRBJ2-1	TRBV29-1	-	SGSGLAINEQF
TRBJ1-2	TRBV18	few	ASSQGQGGYGYT
TRBJ1-4	TRBV7-8	-	ASSPSTGKLF
TRBJ1-2	TRBV28	-	ASSYPTRTVTHGYT
TRBJ2-3	TRBV9	-	ASSVALALGTDTQY
TRBJ1-2	TRBV7-2	-	ASSLDGQGRRGYT
TRBJ2-1	TRBV10-1	-	ASAKEPISYNEQF
TRBJ1-1	TRBV7-8	-	ASSSRMTVNTEAF
TRBJ2-7	TRBV9	-	ASSRTVYEQY
TRBJ1-4	TRBV2	-	ASSGQGPFSQEKLF
TRBJ1-3	TRBV12-3/TRBV12-4	few	ASRSRTGNTIY
TRBJ1-6	TRBV28	few	ASHSRTVNSPLH
TRBJ1-4	TRBV6-1	-	ASSVDRAGATTNEKLF
TRBJ2-1	TRBV5-5	-	ASSLGTVNEQF
TRBJ2-3	TRBV3-1/TRBV3-2	-	ASSLGPSGGDTQY
TRBJ2-5	TRBV7-9	-	ASSLGTLAGVQETQY
TRBJ1-2	TRBV19	once	ASLPRGKTYGYT
TRBJ2-2	TRBV7-9	-	ASSRIGQDNTGELF
TRBJ1-1	TRBV5-1	-	ASSPSTGNTEAF
TRBJ1-5	TRBV5-4	-	ASSLRGPNQPQH
TRBJ2-6	TRBV6-6	once	ASSRLGGFRASGANVLT
TRBJ1-1	TRBV11-2	-	ASSLYINTEAF